The rows below give T cell receptor beta chains drawn from one sample of a study of identical twins. Via MiXCR, TCRdb re-called the 5' RACE reads, giving one row per CDR3 protein. This table has 600,000 to 800,000 distinct CDR3 sequences, less than 25% appearing once. These data also featured in a second study, about T cells expressing NK-cell markers.

Sequencing was performed on PBMCs. These receptors originate from a woman in her late teens or twenties in good health. CDR3s include the opening cysteine and the closing phenylalanine or tryptophan. D genes are given only for firm matches. Expanded clones are given a class, and other clones once, few, many or no size at all.

CDR3nt: TGCAGTGCTAGAGCCGCAGGGAAGTCCTACGAGCAGTACTTC
CDR3aa: CSARAAGKSYEQYF
v_gene: TRBV20-1
j_gene: TRBJ2-7
d_gene: -
abundance: -

CDR3nt: TGCGCCAGCAGCTTGGAACAGGGAGAGACCCAGTACTTC
CDR3aa: CASSLEQGETQYF
v_gene: TRBV5-1
j_gene: TRBJ2-5
d_gene: -
abundance: few

CDR3nt: TGTGCCAGCAGCACCGACAGGGCCGCTTCACCCCTCCACTTT
CDR3aa: CASSTDRAASPLHF
v_gene: TRBV5-4
j_gene: TRBJ1-6
d_gene: TRBD1
abundance: few

CDR3nt: TGCAGTGCTAGAGGGCGATTCGGGGCCACCTACGAGCAGTACTTC
CDR3aa: CSARGRFGATYEQYF
v_gene: TRBV20-1
j_gene: TRBJ2-7
d_gene: -
abundance: -

CDR3nt: TGTGCCAGCAGCTTAAATAGCGGATTCACAGATACGCAGTATTTT
CDR3aa: CASSLNSGFTDTQYF
v_gene: TRBV7-2
j_gene: TRBJ2-3
d_gene: -
abundance: many

CDR3nt: TGTGCCAGCAGCGGACAGGGGAGGAATCAGCCCCAGCATTTT
CDR3aa: CASSGQGRNQPQHF
v_gene: TRBV6-1
j_gene: TRBJ1-5
d_gene: TRBD1
abundance: few

CDR3nt: TGCAGTGCTAAAGGGTGGGAAAAACTGTTTTTT
CDR3aa: CSAKGWEKLFF
v_gene: TRBV20-1
j_gene: TRBJ1-4
d_gene: -
abundance: -

CDR3nt: TGTGCCAGCAGGCCCCAGCGCCAGCTGAACACTGAAGCTTTCTTT
CDR3aa: CASRPQRQLNTEAFF
v_gene: TRBV2
j_gene: TRBJ1-1
d_gene: -
abundance: many

CDR3nt: TGTGCCAGCAGGGACAGGGGGCAGGATACTGAAGCTTTCTTT
CDR3aa: CASRDRGQDTEAFF
v_gene: TRBV6-7
j_gene: TRBJ1-1
d_gene: TRBD1
abundance: few

CDR3nt: TGTGCCAGCAGCTTAGCTTTAATAGGCACAGATACGCAGTATTTT
CDR3aa: CASSLALIGTDTQYF
v_gene: TRBV7-2
j_gene: TRBJ2-3
d_gene: -
abundance: -

CDR3nt: TGTGCCATCAGTGAGTCAGGCGGGCACACAGATACGCAGTATTTT
CDR3aa: CAISESGGHTDTQYF
v_gene: TRBV10-3
j_gene: TRBJ2-3
d_gene: -
abundance: few

CDR3nt: TGTGCCAGCAGTTACTCGGGGGGAACCCTCTACGAGCAGTACTTC
CDR3aa: CASSYSGGTLYEQYF
v_gene: TRBV6-5
j_gene: TRBJ2-7
d_gene: -
abundance: few

CDR3nt: TGTGCCAGCAGCTTACACAGCGCCTACGAGCAGTACTTC
CDR3aa: CASSLHSAYEQYF
v_gene: TRBV7-2
j_gene: TRBJ2-7
d_gene: -
abundance: -

CDR3nt: TGCAAGGCTAGCGGGACGTACGAGCAGTACTTC
CDR3aa: CKASGTYEQYF
v_gene: TRBV20-1
j_gene: TRBJ2-7
d_gene: TRBD2
abundance: few

CDR3nt: TGTGCCACCCTCGGGAGGGAGACCCAGTACTTC
CDR3aa: CATLGRETQYF
v_gene: TRBV10-3
j_gene: TRBJ2-5
d_gene: TRBD2
abundance: many

CDR3nt: TGTGCCAGCAGTACTAGCGGGAGCCTATCTAATGAGCAGTTCTTC
CDR3aa: CASSTSGSLSNEQFF
v_gene: TRBV3-1
j_gene: TRBJ2-1
d_gene: TRBD2
abundance: -

CDR3nt: TGCAGTGCCCGAAGAGAAGGGGCCCAGTACTTC
CDR3aa: CSARREGAQYF
v_gene: TRBV20-1
j_gene: TRBJ2-5
d_gene: -
abundance: few

CDR3nt: TGCAGTGCACGCTTAGACACCGGGGAGCTGTTTTTT
CDR3aa: CSARLDTGELFF
v_gene: TRBV20-1
j_gene: TRBJ2-2
d_gene: -
abundance: -

CDR3nt: TGTGCCAGCAGCGGACAGCCAGATCAGCCCCAGCATTTT
CDR3aa: CASSGQPDQPQHF
v_gene: TRBV3-1
j_gene: TRBJ1-5
d_gene: -
abundance: -

CDR3nt: TGTGCCAGCAGCCAAGGGGAAGCGGGGAAGTTCTTC
CDR3aa: CASSQGEAGKFF
v_gene: TRBV3-1
j_gene: TRBJ2-1
d_gene: TRBD2
abundance: few

CDR3nt: TGTGCCAGCAGCTTGGCCACACCCGAGCAGTACTTC
CDR3aa: CASSLATPEQYF
v_gene: TRBV5-8
j_gene: TRBJ2-7
d_gene: -
abundance: -

CDR3nt: TGTGCCATCACAGGGGTTGGGGCCAACGTCCTGACTTTC
CDR3aa: CAITGVGANVLTF
v_gene: TRBV10-3
j_gene: TRBJ2-6
d_gene: -
abundance: few